Presented here are 27 T cell receptor beta chains from one specimen sequenced in a study of cytomegalovirus exposure and HLA in healthy donors. 13 Jbeta primers and 60 Vbeta primers were used for the PCR. The assay was immunoSEQ multiplex PCR, and TCRdb's table has in-frame clones only and misses some. Among roughly 230,000 clones, approximately 84% were seen once, and the ten largest hold 0.24%. Sequencing was carried out using PBMCs. The receptors were gathered from a girl aged 2-10 years in good health and CMV-seronegative.

J is TRBJ2-3 and V is TRBV6-5; a possible D gene is TRBD2 (5 bases). Germline V CDR1 and CDR2: MNHEY, SVGAGI. The CDR3 has 14 residues. Trimming cost V 7 bases and J 4 bases, with 15 bases left between them. CDR3 coding DNA: TGTGCCAGCACCAGTGGAGGAAGCGCAGATACGCAGTATTTT. Its translation: CASTSGGSADTQYF.

This chain connects TRBV4-1 to TRBJ2-2; the match to TRBD2 covers 12 bases. J was trimmed by 2 bases and V by 6 bases; bases with no gene match: 4. CDR3 length: 16 amino acids. Germline V gene sequence: CDR1 MGHRA, CDR2 YSYEKL. The CDR3, as DNA: TGCGCCAGCAGACTAGCGGGGGGCTTAAACACCGGGGAGCTGTTTTTT. It codes for CASRLAGGLNTGELFF.

CDR3 DNA: TGTGCCAGCAGCCCCTACTCCTACGAGCAGTACTTC. Residues: CASSPYSYEQYF. The genes are TRBV7-9 and TRBJ2-7, with D uncertain. Germline CDR1 and CDR2: SEHNR and FQNEAQ (reference sequence). V was cut by 5 bases and J by 0 bases, with 5 bases left in between. The CDR3 has 12 amino acids.

This clone turned up a few times. The chain joins TRBV25-1 to TRBJ2-1; D remains ambiguous. Germline V gene sequence: CDR1 MGHDK, CDR2 SYGVNS. The V end was cut by 1 base, the J end by 0 bases, with 7 bases between. The CDR3 covers 15 residues. The CDR3, as DNA: TGTGCCAGCAGTGAATCAGAATCCTCCTACAATGAGCAGTTCTTC. Residues: CASSESESSYNEQFF.

The chain combines TRBV18 with TRBJ2-5; TRBD2 might be the D (5 bases). This CDR3 is 13 amino acids long. Trimming took off 2 bases at V and 5 bases at J, with 9 bases between the two ends. Germline values: CDR1 KGHSH, CDR2 LQKENI. CDR3 residues: CASSPEGGETQYF. In DNA form, the CDR3 reads TGTGCCAGCTCACCAGAGGGCGGGGAGACCCAGTACTTC.

The J gene is TRBJ1-2, the V gene TRBV20-1; D uncertain. The germline CDR1 and CDR2 sequences are DFQATT and SNEGSKA (reference sequence). V lost 1 base, J lost 5 bases, and 5 bases lay in between. This CDR3 has 11 residues. The CDR3 nucleotides read TGCAGTGCTAGAGCCAGGTATGGCTACACCTTC. It yields the protein CSARARYGYTF.

The CDR3 loop is CASSVLAGGNTYNEQFF. The CDR3 region has the DNA TGTGCCAGCAGTGTTCTAGCGGGAGGCAACACCTACAATGAGCAGTTCTTC. V is TRBV28 and J is TRBJ2-1; 11 bases are a match to TRBD2. The CDR3 contains 17 residues. With 5 bases clipped from V and 2 bases from J, the junction kept 8 bases outside the gene matches. Germline CDR1 and CDR2: MDHEN and SYDVKM.

The chain links TRBV5-1 to TRBJ2-7, with a tentative D call TRBD2 (5 bases). The CDR3 length is 17 residues. V was trimmed by 0 bases and J by 1 base, leaving 17 bases between them. Germline CDR1 reads SGHRS; CDR2 reads YFSETQ. CDR3 in amino acids: CASSLGSLSGDSYEQYF. The CDR3 nucleotides are TGCGCCAGCAGCTTGGGCTCTCTGAGCGGCGATTCCTACGAGCAGTACTTC.

The J gene is TRBJ1-1, the V gene TRBV30; D is undetermined. There are 14 residues in the CDR3. V was pared by 6 bases and J by 5 bases, with 19 bases between. Germline values: CDR1 GTSNPN, CDR2 SVGIG (reference sequence). In nucleotides, the CDR3 is TGTGCCTGTTTTCCCCCTGGCCCGGGGACTGAAGCTTTCTTT. It yields the protein CACFPPGPGTEAFF.

The genes are TRBV28 and TRBJ2-6; 9 bases map to TRBD1. Germline V gene lookup returns CDR1 MDHEN and CDR2 SYDVKM. This CDR3 is 18 amino acids long. V shed 7 bases, J shed 1 base, and the junction held 11 bases outside the gene matches. The CDR3 DNA sequence: TGTGCCAGCACCCGGGGAGTGGGACAGGGATCTGGGGCCAACGTCCTGACTTTC. It codes for CASTRGVGQGSGANVLTF.

The rearrangement uses TRBV27 and TRBJ1-5; a possible D gene is TRBD1 (6 bases). Germline lookup yields CDR1 MNHEY and CDR2 SMNVEV (reference sequence). CDR3 length: 16 amino acids. The V gene lost 8 bases and the J gene lost 4 bases, with 21 bases spanning the gap. The CDR3 DNA reads as TGTGCCAGCCGGCCCCATGACGGGGGGCTAAATCAGCCCCAGCATTTT. Translation gives CASRPHDGGLNQPQHF.

V gene TRBV6-1 combines with J gene TRBJ1-1; weak D call: TRBD1 (5 bases). Germline lookup yields CDR1 MNHNS and CDR2 SASEGT. The V gene lost 8 bases and the J gene lost 4 bases, with 14 bases spanning the gap. The CDR3 spans 13 residues. CDR3 sequence (DNA): TGTGCCAGCCCAATCGACAGTGGCACTGAAGCTTTCTTT. This gives the protein CASPIDSGTEAFF.

The chain links TRBV30 to TRBJ1-1; no definite D call. Deletions cut 4 bases from V and 4 bases from J, with 10 bases between. Germline-derived CDR1 and CDR2 are GTSNPN and SVGIG (reference sequence). The CDR3 is 12 amino acids. CDR3 protein: CAWNREVTEAFF. CDR3 sequence (DNA): TGTGCCTGGAATCGGGAAGTCACTGAAGCTTTCTTT.

V and J are TRBV4-1 and TRBJ2-5, with 8 bases aligning to TRBD2. The CDR3 loop spans 13 amino acids. Per germline, CDR1 MGHRA and CDR2 YSYEKL. With 4 bases clipped from V and 3 bases from J, the junction kept 1 base outside the gene matches. CDR3 in DNA: TGCGCCAGCAGCCCGCGGGGGGAAGAGACCCAGTACTTC. Amino acid sequence: CASSPRGEETQYF.

This clone has just a few counts. V gene TRBV12-5 combines with J gene TRBJ2-7; TRBD2 is a possible D gene (5 bases). V lost 7 bases and J 4 bases, leaving 20 bases between the germline ends. The CDR3 loop spans 15 amino acids. Germline V CDR1 and CDR2: LGHNT, FRNRAP. The CDR3 spells CASAPPRVSPYEQYF. The CDR3 nucleotides are TGTGCTAGTGCCCCTCCGAGGGTGTCGCCTTACGAGCAGTACTTC.

This chain connects TRBV29-1 to TRBJ2-5; D is ambiguous. The V gene lost 7 bases and the J gene lost 2 bases, with 14 bases spanning the gap. Germline V gene sequence: CDR1 SQVTM, CDR2 ANQGSEA. This CDR3 has 13 residues. CDR3: CSGRVRRQETQYF. Written as DNA, the CDR3 is TGCAGCGGCCGGGTCCGAAGGCAAGAGACCCAGTACTTC.

The rearrangement joins TRBV6-5 to TRBJ2-5, with 13 positions matching TRBD2. The CDR3 runs 15 residues. V dropped 6 bases and J dropped 5; count of bases not matched to a gene: 6. Germline CDR1 reads MNHEY; CDR2 reads SVGAGI. CDR3 DNA: TGTGCCAGCAGACTAGCGGGAGGGGGCGGTGAGACCCAGTACTTC. Amino acids: CASRLAGGGGETQYF.

This clone has only a few counts. The V gene is TRBV12-5, the J gene TRBJ2-2; tentative D call: TRBD1 (6 bases). With 6 bases removed from V and 3 bases from J, the gap between germline ends came to 20 bases. The CDR3 has 17 residues. The germline gives CDR1 LGHNT, CDR2 FRNRAP. The CDR3 bases are TGTGCTAGTGGCTCATCAGGGGACCCCCTTCACACCGGGGAGCTGTTTTTT. It codes for CASGSSGDPLHTGELFF. Variable domain in full (rest from reference TRBV12-5 and TRBJ2-2): DARVTQTPRHKVTEMGQEVTMRCQPILGHNTVFWYRQTMMQGLELLAYFRNRAPLDDSGMPKDRFSAEMPDATLATLKIQPSEPRDSAVYFCASGSSGDPLHTGELFFGEGSRLTVL.

A word on this clone: Distinct nucleotide sequences in the sample also encode this CDR3. This chain uses TRBV7-9 with TRBJ2-7, with 9 nucleotides matching TRBD2. V shed 3 bases and J 0 bases; nucleotides not matched to a gene: 3. The CDR3 extends over 15 amino acids. Germline CDR1 is SEHNR and CDR2 is FQNEAQ (reference sequence). DNA of the CDR3: TGTGCCAGCAGCTTGGGGCGGGGGGGCTCCTACGAGCAGTACTTC. Its translation: CASSLGRGGSYEQYF.

This clone has only one observation. The chain carries TRBV6-1 and TRBJ2-7; the match to TRBD1 covers 7 bases. V shed 3 bases, J shed 2 bases, and the junction held 10 bases outside the gene matches. Germline CDR1 reads MNHNS; CDR2 reads SASEGT. CDR3 length: 16 residues. CDR3 amino acids: CASSEAGTVGTYEQYF. CDR3 bases: TGTGCCAGCAGTGAGGCCGGGACAGTTGGTACCTACGAGCAGTACTTC.

The J gene is TRBJ2-3, the V gene TRBV4-1; 12 bases are shared with TRBD1. Germline-derived CDR1 and CDR2 are MGHRA and YSYEKL. J gave up 3 bases and V 4 bases, and 5 bases lay outside the gene matches. The CDR3 runs to 16 residues. CDR3 amino acids: CASSPGDRGRTDTQYF. CDR3 in DNA: TGCGCCAGCAGCCCCGGGGACAGGGGGCGGACAGATACGCAGTATTTT.

The chain uses TRBV19 and TRBJ2-2, with 12 bases identical to TRBD2. Germline V CDR1 and CDR2: LNHDA, SQIVND (reference sequence). V trimming: 2 bases; J trimming: 6 bases; junction bases outside the gene matches: 4. CDR3 size: 16 residues. The CDR3 spells CASSITSGRFPGELFF. CDR3 DNA sequence: TGTGCCAGTAGTATAACTAGCGGGAGGTTTCCCGGGGAGCTGTTTTTT.

The chain combines TRBV15 with TRBJ2-5; 9 bases are shared with TRBD2. This CDR3 spans 14 amino acids. The J segment lost 2 bases and the V segment lost 6 bases, leaving 4 bases of the junction unmatched. Germline V gene lookup returns CDR1 LNHNV and CDR2 YYDKDF (reference sequence). The CDR3 spells CATRRGGVQETQYF. The CDR3 DNA is TGTGCCACCAGGCGGGGGGGGGTTCAAGAGACCCAGTACTTC.

This clone has a count of ten or more. The gene calls are TRBV9 and TRBJ1-3; no clear D. The CDR3 length is 15 residues. The germline V gene has CDR1 SGDLS and CDR2 YYNGEE. Trimming took 0 bases from V and 0 from J, leaving 7 bases between them. The CDR3 loop is CASSVDTDSGNTIYF. The CDR3 DNA reads as TGTGCCAGCAGCGTAGATACAGACTCTGGAAACACCATATATTTT.

In its sample, this clone was seen a few times. The chain carries TRBV2 and TRBJ2-3, with D perhaps matching TRBD2 (7 bases). Looked up from germline, CDR1 is SNHLY and CDR2 is FYNNEI. The CDR3 has 15 residues. Between the trimmed V and J ends, which lost 4 bases and 0 bases, there was a span of 11 bases. Written as DNA, the CDR3 is TGTGCCAGCAGTGGCGGGGGCTTAAGCACAGATACGCAGTATTTT. As protein: CASSGGGLSTDTQYF. Variable domain in full (rest from reference TRBV2 and TRBJ2-3): EPEVTQTPSHQVTQMGQEVILRCVPISNHLYFYWYRQILGQKVEFLVSFYNNEISEKSEIFDDQFSVERPDGSNFTLKIRSTKLEDSAMYFCASSGGGLSTDTQYFGPGTRLTVL.

J is TRBJ1-2 and V is TRBV19, with D possibly matching TRBD1 (6 bases). The CDR3 consists of 14 residues. V shed 7 bases and J shed 2 bases, with 14 bases lying between them. Per germline, CDR1 LNHDA and CDR2 SQIVND (reference sequence). CDR3 sequence: CASTVTGMNYGYTF. The CDR3 DNA is TGTGCCAGTACCGTTACAGGGATGAACTATGGCTACACCTTC.

This chain connects TRBV6-6 to TRBJ2-7; D is perhaps TRBD1 (6 bases). Trimming cost V 5 bases and J 6 bases, with 11 bases left between them. The germline gives CDR1 MNHNY, CDR2 SVGAGI (reference sequence). The length of the CDR3 is 12 residues. CDR3 protein: CASSVQGSEQYF. In DNA, the CDR3 is TGTGCCAGCAGTGTACAGGGTAGCGAGCAGTACTTC.